One sample yielded the 27 T cell receptor beta chains listed below, sequenced in a study of T cell repertoires in cytomegalovirus infection. These receptors lack a known antigen. TCRdb redid the calling of the reads with MiXCR, one entry per CDR3 protein. The sample records under 150,000 distinct CDR3 sequences, about 24% being singletons. Sequenced: PBMCs, sequenced either directly or after in vitro stimulation (not recorded which). The source is a human donor in good health (CMV status not recorded). Some clones in this sample may be carry-over from other donors' samples.

This clonotype was detected ten times or more. The CDR3 loop is CASSFWDRGRRNEQFF. DNA for the CDR3: TGTGCCAGCAGCTTTTGGGACAGGGGGCGGCGGAATGAGCAGTTCTTC. This rearrangement joins TRBV9 to TRBJ2-1, with TRBD1 matching 12 bases. The CDR3 runs 16 residues. Germline values: CDR1 SGDLS, CDR2 YYNGEE. Germline trimming cut 4 bases from V and 7 bases from J; bases unmatched to any gene: 9.

The CDR3 protein is CASATGISSYNSPLHF. DNA of the CDR3: TGTGCCAGCGCGACAGGGATTAGCTCCTATAATTCACCCCTCCACTTT. The gene calls are TRBV6-1 and TRBJ1-6; 7 positions match TRBD1. This CDR3 is built from 16 residues. Germline CDR1 MNHNS, CDR2 SASEGT. The trim removed 8 bases at V and 0 bases at J, leaving 7 bases unmatched.

This clonotype came up many times. The chain employs TRBV7-2 and TRBJ2-5, with unresolved D. The V end was cut by 6 bases, the J end by 3 bases, with 14 bases between. This CDR3 is 14 amino acids long. The germline gives CDR1 SGHTA, CDR2 FQGNSA. The CDR3, as DNA: TGTGCCAGCAGTTTTGTATGGGGTGAAGAGACCCAGTACTTC. Its translation is CASSFVWGEETQYF.

The V gene is TRBV2, the J gene TRBJ2-6; D unresolved. The CDR3 is 17 residues long. Germline-derived CDR1 and CDR2 are SNHLY and FYNNEI. V was cut by 2 bases and J by 4 bases, with 15 bases left in between. The chain's CDR3 is CASSELSGPEGANVLTF. The CDR3 nucleotides are TGTGCCAGCAGTGAATTGTCTGGGCCGGAGGGGGCCAACGTCCTGACTTTC.

Comments on this clonotype: A much larger clonotype is one base distant, so this may be a read error. The genes are TRBV6-1 and TRBJ2-7, with TRBD1 identical over 7 bases. The CDR3 is 14 residues long. CDR1 and CDR2 (germline): MNHNS, SASEGT. This CDR3 is CASSLRTGNYEHYV. Here the CDR3 DNA reads TGTGCCAGCAGTCTGCGGACAGGAAACTACGAGCACTACGTC.

V gene TRBV6-1 combines with J gene TRBJ2-3; no firm D call. The CDR3 has 14 amino acids. Trimming shortened V by 8 bases and J by 2 bases, and 14 bases separated the two germline ends. CDR1 and CDR2 (germline): MNHNS, SASEGT. The CDR3 DNA is TGTGCCAGCGGGCTGCTCCTACCCACAGATACGCAGTATTTT. Protein: CASGLLLPTDTQYF.

The chain combines TRBV12-5 with TRBJ2-6; D remains ambiguous. Deletions cut 2 bases from V and 1 base from J, with 0 bases between. This CDR3 has 13 amino acids. Germline V gene lookup returns CDR1 LGHNT and CDR2 FRNRAP. The CDR3 DNA reads TGTGCTAGTGGTTTGTCTGGGGCCAACGTCCTGACTTTC. Its translation is CASGLSGANVLTF.

This clonotype was counted ten times or more. The chain joins TRBV12-3 or TRBV12-4 to TRBJ2-3; 8 positions match TRBD2. The CDR3 contains 15 residues. With 6 bases clipped from V and 4 bases from J, the junction kept 9 bases outside the gene matches. CDR3 bases: TGTGCCAGCAGACCCGGAAGCGGGAGTCCAGATACGCAGTATTTT. Amino acids: CASRPGSGSPDTQYF.

A few counts support this clonotype. The rearrangement links TRBV28 to TRBJ1-1, with D hard to call. Trimming left V 2 bases short and J 5 bases short, with 12 bases between. The CDR3 runs to 14 residues. Germline V gene sequence: CDR1 MDHEN, CDR2 SYDVKM. The CDR3 sequence is CASSLVGLGTEAFF. CDR3 coding DNA: TGTGCCAGCAGTTTAGTAGGGCTTGGAACTGAAGCTTTCTTT.

V usage is TRBV20-1 and J usage is TRBJ2-5; TRBD1 aligns across 8 bases. The CDR3 length is 13 residues. Germline CDR1 DFQATT, CDR2 SNEGSKA (reference sequence). V lost 3 bases and J lost 4; bases outside the gene matches: 4. The CDR3 loop reads CSARLTGVETQYF. CDR3 nucleotide sequence: TGCAGTGCTAGGCTGACAGGGGTAGAGACCCAGTACTTC.

The rearrangement joins TRBV2 to TRBJ1-4; D not certain. The germline CDR1 and CDR2 sequences are SNHLY and FYNNEI. CDR3 length: 14 residues. V dropped 4 bases and J dropped 11 bases, with 17 bases sitting between them. The CDR3 region is CASSATPAISKLFF. In DNA form, the CDR3 reads TGTGCCAGCAGTGCGACCCCGGCTATATCCAAACTGTTTTTT.

Comment on this clonotype: The CDR3 does not end in the conserved phenylalanine or tryptophan, so this is likely a read error. No DNA is shown, since the ends of the CDR3 on it are uncertain; the CDR3 is the one TCRdb lists. This CDR3 reads CASSQRQVNPT. This chain uses TRBV4-3 with TRBJ1-6. Germline CDR1 reads LGHNA; CDR2 reads YSLEER. The CDR3 is 11 amino acids in total, end residues counted.

This clonotype was observed at least ten times. The chain is built from TRBV7-8 and TRBJ2-5; D is possibly TRBD2 (6 bases). The CDR3 is made up of 14 amino acids. The V and J ends lost 5 bases and 1 base respectively, with 11 bases between them. In germline, CDR1 is SGHVS, CDR2 FQNEAQ. For the CDR3, the DNA is TGTGCCAGCAGCCCAACTAGCCGCCAAGAGACCCAGTACTTC. Translating it yields CASSPTSRQETQYF. Full variable domain (missing parts from reference TRBV7-8 and TRBJ2-5): GAGVSQSPRYKVAKRGQDVALRCDPISGHVSLFWYQQALGQGPEFLTYFQNEAQLDKSGLPSDRFFAERPEGSVSTLKIQRTQQEDSAVYLCASSPTSRQETQYFGPGTRLLVL.

This clonotype occurred a few times. The chain uses TRBV5-8 and TRBJ2-5; the D gene is possibly TRBD1 (6 bases). Deletions cut 0 bases from V and 5 bases from J, with 14 bases between. The CDR3 is 15 amino acids. The germline V gene encodes CDR1 SGHTS and CDR2 YDEGEE. The CDR3 bases are TGTGCCAGCAGCTTGGAGGGGGTTTGGGGGGAGACCCAGTACTTC. This translates into CASSLEGVWGETQYF.

The chain links TRBV28 to TRBJ2-7; the D gene could be TRBD1 or TRBD2 (5 bases each). From germline, CDR1 is MDHEN and CDR2 SYDVKM. Trimming stripped 0 bases from V and 1 base from J, with 16 bases between. The CDR3 is 17 residues long. CDR3 amino acids: CASSLCVGTAISYEQYV. The CDR3 bases are TGTGCCAGCAGTTTATGCGTCGGGACGGCGATTTCCTACGAGCAGTACGTC.

This clonotype was observed a few times. One junction end disagrees with the germline gene, perhaps due to a read error. CDR3 region: CASSYGGGRPPDAFF. DNA for the CDR3: TGTGCCAGCAGTTACGGGGGCGGCCGGCCACCTGATGCTTTCTTT. V is TRBV6-2 or TRBV6-3 and J is TRBJ1-1; TRBD1 is a possible D gene (6 bases). The CDR3 totals 15 residues. CDR1 and CDR2 from the germline V gene are MNHEY and SVGEGT.

This clonotype was found many times. The chain is built from TRBV7-8 and TRBJ1-2; 7 bases match TRBD1. V shed 1 base and J 3 bases; nucleotides not matched to a gene: 8. The CDR3 has 16 residues. Germline CDR1 SGHVS, CDR2 FQNEAQ. CDR3 amino acids: CASSLGIQGSDYGYTF. CDR3 DNA sequence: TGTGCCAGCAGCTTAGGAATACAGGGGTCTGACTATGGCTACACCTTC.

The genes are TRBV6-5 and TRBJ2-7, with a possible D match to TRBD2 (6 bases). Trimming left V 7 bases short and J 5 bases short, with 18 bases between. CDR3 length: 14 residues. The germline V gene encodes CDR1 MNHEY and CDR2 SVGAGI. The CDR3 loop reads CASTGLPAGNEQYF. The DNA for the CDR3 is TGTGCCAGCACTGGACTACCTGCTGGGAACGAGCAGTACTTC.

The rearrangement uses TRBV30 and TRBJ1-2, with D uncertain. V was shortened by 2 bases and J by 4 bases, with 14 bases between the two germline ends. CDR3 length equals 14 residues. CDR1 GTSNPN and CDR2 SVGIG come from the germline V gene (reference sequence). CDR3 DNA sequence: TGTGCCTGGAGTCCGGGGAAAGTAAGCTATGGCTACACCTTC. It is translated as CAWSPGKVSYGYTF.

The chain couples TRBV7-2 to TRBJ2-3; unclear D gene. The germline V and J ends were trimmed by 5 bases and 6 bases, with 15 bases remaining between them. This CDR3 has 14 residues. The germline V gene encodes CDR1 SGHTA and CDR2 FQGNSA. The CDR3 bases are TGTGCCAGCAGCGCCCGACAATTAGGGGATACGCAGTATTTT. Protein product: CASSARQLGDTQYF.

This clonotype was found many times. V usage is TRBV7-6 and J usage is TRBJ1-5; D may be TRBD1 (5 bases). This CDR3 is 13 amino acids long. Germline lookup yields CDR1 SGHVS and CDR2 FNYEAQ. The V and J ends lost 5 bases and 4 bases respectively, with 9 bases between them. CDR3 sequence reads: CASSRQGNQPQHF. The DNA of the CDR3 is TGTGCCAGCAGCCGTCAGGGAAATCAGCCCCAGCATTTT.

This clonotype was detected only a few times. V gene TRBV20-1 combines with J gene TRBJ1-5; TRBD1 matches at 9 bases. Germline values: CDR1 DFQATT, CDR2 SNEGSKA (reference sequence). This CDR3 comprises 18 residues. The CDR3 coding sequence is TGCAGATTAAGTTCCGGGACAGGGTGGAGTAGGGGCAATCAGCCCCAGCATTTT. It is translated as CRLSSGTGWSRGNQPQHF.

This clonotype was seen at least ten times. The V gene is TRBV7-2, the J gene TRBJ2-5; the match to TRBD1 covers 8 bases. With 7 bases clipped from V and 5 bases from J, the junction kept 3 bases outside the gene matches. The CDR3 spans 12 residues. Germline V gene lookup returns CDR1 SGHTA and CDR2 FQGNSA. The chain's CDR3 is CASNTGGETQYF. CDR3 sequence (DNA): TGTGCCAGCAACACAGGGGGGGAGACCCAGTACTTC.

The CDR3 sequence is CASSLLVVSSGNTIYF. In nucleotides, the CDR3 is TGTGCCAGCAGCTTACTTGTAGTCAGCTCTGGAAACACCATATATTTT. This chain links TRBV7-8 with TRBJ1-3, with D hard to call. The V end was cut by 2 bases, the J end by 0 bases, with 11 bases between. Germline lookup yields CDR1 SGHVS and CDR2 FQNEAQ. CDR3 size: 16 residues.

In its sample, this clonotype was seen many times. The chain is built from TRBV7-2 and TRBJ1-1, with D unclear. V lost 2 bases to trimming and J lost 6 bases, with 22 bases between them. CDR1 and CDR2 (germline): SGHTA, FQGNSA. The CDR3 has 17 amino acids. The CDR3 spells CASSLSGFRWFGAEAFF. The CDR3, as DNA: TGTGCCAGCAGCTTATCCGGGTTTCGGTGGTTCGGCGCTGAAGCTTTCTTT.

V and J are TRBV12-3 or TRBV12-4 and TRBJ1-3, with D unresolved. The CDR3 runs to 12 residues. V was clipped by 3 bases and J by 4 bases, with 4 bases between them. The CDR3 here is CASSFEGNTIYF. CDR3 bases: TGTGCCAGCAGTTTTGAGGGAAACACCATATATTTT.

This chain connects TRBV7-6 to TRBJ2-2, with D possibly being TRBD2 (5 bases). Germline V gives CDR1 SGHVS, CDR2 FNYEAQ. The V and J ends lost 3 bases and 6 bases respectively, with 20 bases between them. This CDR3 is 17 amino acids long. The chain's CDR3 is CASSFGSGGGKSGELFF. DNA for the CDR3: TGTGCCAGCAGCTTTGGAAGCGGCGGAGGAAAGTCCGGGGAGCTGTTTTTT.